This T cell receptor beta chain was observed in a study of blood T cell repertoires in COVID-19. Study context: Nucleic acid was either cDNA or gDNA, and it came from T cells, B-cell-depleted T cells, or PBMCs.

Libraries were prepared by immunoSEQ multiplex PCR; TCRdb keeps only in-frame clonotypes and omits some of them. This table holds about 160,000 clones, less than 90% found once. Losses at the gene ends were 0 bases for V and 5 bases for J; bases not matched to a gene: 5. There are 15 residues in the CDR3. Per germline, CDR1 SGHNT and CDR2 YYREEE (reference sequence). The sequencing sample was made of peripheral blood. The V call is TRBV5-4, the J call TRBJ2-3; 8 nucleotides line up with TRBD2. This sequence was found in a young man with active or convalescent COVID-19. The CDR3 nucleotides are TGTGCCAGCAGCTTGGGTGGACTAGCAGGAGATACGCAGTATTTT. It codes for CASSLGGLAGDTQYF.